This TCR beta chain was documented in a study of identical twins. Overall study findings and caveats: There were fewer insertions in abundant cord blood beta clonotypes, but memory repertoires showed no such pattern. A partial confounding effect on zero-insertion analyses could come from invariant MAIT and iNKT cells.

Looked up from germline, CDR1 is MDHEN and CDR2 is SYDVKM. V lost 3 bases, J lost 5 bases, and 10 bases stayed unmatched. The CDR3 has 17 amino acids. As regards this clonotype: Its antigen is still unknown.

Each donor was a healthy Caucasian. MiXCR was run by TCRdb on the 5' RACE reads, yielding one entry per CDR3 protein. The data show 200,000 to 300,000 distinct CDR3 sequences, around 7.6% seen once. Another study also made use of these data, one on yellow fever vaccine responses in identical twins.

Sequences were obtained from CD8+ T cells sorted from blood. This chain links TRBV28 with TRBJ2-3, with 11 bases identical to TRBD2. This receptor was identified in a woman younger than 30 in good health. The CDR3 region is CASSFTSGGVVGDTQYF. CDR3 in DNA: TGTGCCAGCAGTTTCACTAGCGGGGGCGTTGTGGGAGATACGCAGTATTTT.